Listed here is a single TCR beta chain. Antigen unknown. Through a sample-barcoded 5' primer and a J-beta primer mix, a second PCR was run for roughly 6 to 11 cycles. Every cDNA molecule carried a tag from a template-switch adaptor bearing 12 random nucleotides. TCRdb fed the 5' RACE reads into MiXCR, producing one record per CDR3 protein. Of 910,000 or so distinct CDR3 sequences in the sample, approximately 50% were seen once. Every donor contributed roughly 10 milliliters of peripheral blood by blood draw. The total RNA that was extracted per sample amounted to at least 5.5 micrograms. The sample is drawn from a study of blood T cells in healthy people across ages. Study-level results: Researchers said unsorted PBMCs prevented a conclusive naive versus antigen-experienced comparison.

J lost 6 bases, V lost 5 bases, and 6 bases had no gene match. This CDR3 region has 13 residues. CDR1 is SGHTA, CDR2 FQGNSA, per germline. This TCR derives from a woman in her fifties or sixties in good health. This chain connects TRBV7-2 to TRBJ1-2; TRBD1 matches 7 bases. Sequencing input: blood. This CDR3 reads CTSSPRDRDGYTF. The CDR3, as DNA: TGTACCAGCAGCCCCCGGGACAGAGATGGCTACACCTTC. Together with reference TRBV7-2 and TRBJ1-2, the CDR3 gives the full variable domain: GAGVSQSPSNKVTEKGKDVELRCDPISGHTALYWYRQSLGQGLEFLIYFQGNSAPDKSGLPSDRFSAERTGGSVSTLTIQRTQQEDSAVYLCTSSPRDRDGYTFGSGTRLTVV.